These 5 T cell receptor beta chains were all obtained from the same sample, sequenced in a study of blood T cell repertoires in COVID-19 (dated by TCRdb to between 2020 and 2021). Library generation was performed with the immunoSEQ multiplex PCR assay. TCRdb mirrors the immuneACCESS table, restricted to in-frame sequences. Some clones are absent from its copies; in checked studies, under half trace to an unresolved V gene, and the reason for the others is unknown. The sample contains around 130,000 clones, around 82% of them found a single time. The leading ten clones occupy more than 1.4% of the sample. The sequencing sample was made of peripheral blood. The receptors come from a man between 60 and 75 years old with acute or convalescent COVID-19.

The chain couples TRBV7-6 to TRBJ1-1; 7 bases agree with TRBD1. J lost 3 bases, V lost 4 bases, and 11 bases had no gene match. CDR3 size: 16 residues. CDR1 and CDR2 from the germline V gene are SGHVS and FNYEAQ. CDR3 amino acids: CASSSGGQGGYTEAFF. CDR3 bases: TGTGCCAGCAGCTCAGGGGGGCAGGGCGGGTACACTGAAGCTTTCTTT.

The chain carries TRBV23-1 and TRBJ2-5, with 7 bases that match TRBD1. TRBV23-1 is an ORF, with its function uncertain. The CDR3 loop spans 18 amino acids. The V gene end was trimmed by 3 bases and the J gene end by 3 bases; junction bases not matched to a gene: 16. The CDR3 DNA reads TGCGCCAGCAGTCAGTATACCGCCTCAGGGACAGCCAAAGAGACCCAGTACTTC. It yields the protein CASSQYTASGTAKETQYF.

The chain employs TRBV5-6 and TRBJ2-7; a weak D match, TRBD2 (6 bases). Trimming pared 0 bases from V and 5 bases from J, leaving 12 bases between. Per germline, CDR1 SGHDT and CDR2 YYEEEE. The CDR3 consists of 14 residues. Here the CDR3 DNA reads TGTGCCAGCAGCTTGGGGGGACTCGTAAACGAGCAGTACTTC. Protein: CASSLGGLVNEQYF. Full variable domain (missing parts from reference TRBV5-6 and TRBJ2-7): DAGVTQSPTHLIKTRGQQVTLRCSPKSGHDTVSWYQQALGQGPQFIFQYYEEEERQRGNFPDRFSGHQFPNYSSELNVNALLLGDSALYLCASSLGGLVNEQYFGPGTRLTVT.

The chain recombines TRBV24-1 with TRBJ2-1, with 9 bases fitting TRBD2. The ends lost 1 base at V and 8 bases at J; junction bases unmatched: 8. The CDR3 covers 16 residues. Germline loops: CDR1 KGHDR, CDR2 SFDVKD. As DNA, the CDR3 is TGTGCCACCAGTGATTTAAGTCTAGCGGGAATGGATGAGCAGTTCTTC. Translating gives CATSDLSLAGMDEQFF.

This rearrangement joins TRBV11-3 to TRBJ2-7, with TRBD2 identical over 14 bases. V gave up 4 bases and J gave up 1 base; unmatched junction bases: 6. The CDR3 runs 17 residues. Germline assignment: CDR1 SGHNT and CDR2 YENEEA. CDR3 sequence reads: CASSSRLAGGPSYEQYF. Written as DNA, the CDR3 is TGTGCCAGCAGCTCACGACTAGCGGGAGGGCCTTCCTACGAGCAGTACTTC.